This TCR beta chain was identified in a study of blood T cell repertoires in COVID-19. Study-wide context: The origin of the acute and convalescent COVID-19 samples was the United States, Italy and Spain. The cDNA or gDNA used as material had been derived from T cells, B-cell-depleted T cells, or PBMCs.

Original handling: Amplified reference gene primers provided the basis for estimating nucleated cell counts. Assay used: immunoSEQ multiplex PCR; TCRdb lists only in-frame clones, some missing. The DNA was the basis for D and trimming; V, J and clone size are from that table. The profile covers roughly 110,000 clones, with 85% appearing a single time and 10% to 15% taken by the ten largest. V shed 3 bases and J 7 bases; nucleotides not matched to a gene: 7. Germline-derived CDR1 and CDR2 are MNHEY and SMNVEV (reference sequence). This CDR3 comprises 14 residues. Source material: peripheral blood. The chain combines TRBV27 with TRBJ1-2; 8 bases line up with TRBD1. The source of this sequence is a human donor in a cohort sampled during active COVID-19. The CDR3: CASSLGAGQAGYTF. The CDR3 DNA is TGTGCCAGCAGTTTGGGGGCGGGACAGGCTGGCTACACCTTC.